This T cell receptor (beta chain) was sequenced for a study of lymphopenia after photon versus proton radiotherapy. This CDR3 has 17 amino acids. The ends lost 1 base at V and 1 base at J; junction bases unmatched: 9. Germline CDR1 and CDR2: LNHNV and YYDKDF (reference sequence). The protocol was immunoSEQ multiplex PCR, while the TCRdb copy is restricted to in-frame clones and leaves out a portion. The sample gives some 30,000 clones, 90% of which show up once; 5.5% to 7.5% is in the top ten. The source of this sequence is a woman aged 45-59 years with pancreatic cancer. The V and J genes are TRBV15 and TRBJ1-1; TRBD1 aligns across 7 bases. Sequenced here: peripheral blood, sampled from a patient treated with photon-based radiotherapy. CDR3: CATSRGISGGTNTEAFF. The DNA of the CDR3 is TGTGCCACCAGCAGAGGTATTTCAGGGGGAACGAACACTGAAGCTTTCTTT.